These 26 T cell receptor beta chains were all obtained from the same sample, sequenced in a study of T cell repertoires in cytomegalovirus infection. TCRdb re-analysed the reads in MiXCR, keeping a single row per CDR3 protein. Counted here are fewer than 1,000,000 distinct CDR3 sequences, approximately 33% occurring once; the ten biggest clones make up around an eighth. For these TCRs, the target antigens are not known. This sample comprised cultured CD8+ T cells from PBMCs, obtained from culture after CMV antigen stimulation. These receptors all stem from a human donor in good health (CMV status not recorded). Some clones in this sample may be carry-over from other donors' samples.

The chain joins TRBV10-3 to TRBJ1-2; 8 nucleotides match TRBD1. Germline V gene data show CDR1 as ENHRY and CDR2 as SYGVKD. Trimming removed 4 bases from V and 0 bases from J; junction bases left unmatched: 10. CDR3 size: 17 residues. Here the CDR3 DNA reads TGTGCCATCAGTGCGACAGGGGCCGAATACACTAACTATGGCTACACCTTC. It specifies CAISATGAEYTNYGYTF.

This clonotype was seen only a few times. The chain couples TRBV2 to TRBJ1-1, with no clear D. CDR3 length equals 10 residues. With 4 bases removed from V and 10 bases from J, the gap between germline ends came to 7 bases. From germline, CDR1 is SNHLY and CDR2 FYNNEI. CDR3 loop: CASSGSGAFF. The CDR3 DNA sequence: TGTGCCAGCAGTGGTTCGGGAGCTTTCTTT.

This clonotype was detected only a few times. This chain joins TRBV28 and TRBJ1-2, with 8 nucleotides matching TRBD1. This CDR3 region has 16 residues. Germline CDR1 and CDR2: MDHEN and SYDVKM. V lost 3 bases, J lost 0 bases, and 6 bases stayed unmatched. CDR3: CASSFIQGAPNYGYTF. Here the CDR3 DNA reads TGTGCCAGCAGTTTTATCCAGGGGGCTCCTAACTATGGCTACACCTTC.

Only a few counts were recorded for this clonotype. The V and J genes are TRBV19 and TRBJ1-5, with a tentative D call TRBD1 (6 bases). Trimming removed 3 bases from V and 6 bases from J, with 12 bases in between. The CDR3 covers 14 residues. Germline CDR1 LNHDA, CDR2 SQIVND (reference sequence). The CDR3 DNA follows: TGTGCCAGTAGTATGTGGGGGGCAGGTCAGCCCCAGCATTTT. Protein sequence: CASSMWGAGQPQHF.

This clonotype was seen ten or more times. J is TRBJ1-6 and V is TRBV5-1; D may be TRBD1 (5 bases). The germline V gene encodes CDR1 SGHRS and CDR2 YFSETQ. The CDR3 length is 17 residues. V shed 4 bases and J shed 5 bases, with 19 bases lying between them. The CDR3 DNA is TGCGCCAGCAGCCACCTCTACCGGGACGTTGATAATTCACCCCTCCACTTT. It codes for CASSHLYRDVDNSPLHF.

This clonotype was recorded many times. The chain carries TRBV7-9 and TRBJ2-3; 7 positions match TRBD1. Germline lookup yields CDR1 SEHNR and CDR2 FQNEAQ (reference sequence). The V and J ends lost 2 bases and 4 bases, in that order; junction bases with no gene match: 3. The CDR3 has 14 amino acids. CDR3 bases: TGTGCCAGCAGCTTAAGGGACAGAGCAGATACGCAGTATTTT. This sequence encodes CASSLRDRADTQYF.

V and J are TRBV19 and TRBJ1-1; tentative D call: TRBD1 (5 bases). Trimming stripped 1 base from V and 0 bases from J, with 15 bases between. CDR3 size: 17 residues. The V gene's germline CDR1 is LNHDA and CDR2 SQIVND (reference sequence). As DNA, the CDR3 is TGTGCCAGTAGTATAGGACCCCGGCGGGGCATGAACACTGAAGCTTTCTTT. This translates into CASSIGPRRGMNTEAFF. Complete variable domain (other parts from reference TRBV19 and TRBJ1-1): DGGITQSPKYLFRKEGQNVTLSCEQNLNHDAMYWYRQDPGQGLRLIYYSQIVNDFQKGDIAEGYSVSREKKESFPLTVTSAQKNPTAFYLCASSIGPRRGMNTEAFFGQGTRLTVV.

J is TRBJ1-2 and V is TRBV28; D may be TRBD1 (6 bases). Looked up from germline, CDR1 is MDHEN and CDR2 is SYDVKM. V lost 5 bases to trimming and J lost 4 bases, with 23 bases between them. This CDR3 spans 17 amino acids. The CDR3 reads CASSHRDTSYPLYGYTF. Written as DNA, the CDR3 is TGTGCCAGCAGTCACCGGGACACCTCTTATCCACTCTATGGCTACACCTTC.

The rearrangement uses TRBV5-5 and TRBJ2-7; TRBD1 might be the D (6 bases). The CDR3 sequence is 12 residues long. The germline V gene has CDR1 SGHKS and CDR2 YYEKEE (reference sequence). Trimming took off 6 bases at V and 6 bases at J, with 13 bases between the two ends. The CDR3 sequence is CASTLTGSEQYV. In DNA, the CDR3 is TGTGCCAGCACTCTTACAGGGAGCGAGCAGTACGTC.

This clonotype has a handful of counts. The CDR3 region has the DNA TGCGCCAGCAGCCAAGACCTTGATGATAGCAATCAGCCCCAGCATTTT. Amino acid sequence: CASSQDLDDSNQPQHF. The chain recombines TRBV4-3 with TRBJ1-5; D ambiguous. This CDR3 has 16 amino acids. Germline V gives CDR1 LGHNA, CDR2 YSLEER. V lost 0 bases, J lost 0 bases, and 9 bases lay in between.

This clonotype was observed a handful of times. The chain links TRBV24-1 to TRBJ1-2, with D possibly being TRBD1 (5 bases). Trimming left V 2 bases short and J 10 bases short, with 22 bases between. This CDR3 has 16 residues. Looked up from germline, CDR1 is KGHDR and CDR2 is SFDVKD. The CDR3, as DNA: TGTGCCACCAGTGATTGGCCCCTCCCCTTACAAGGGGTCTACACCTTC. It encodes CATSDWPLPLQGVYTF.

The chain is built from TRBV7-9 and TRBJ1-1; no definite D call. From germline, CDR1 is SEHNR and CDR2 FQNEAQ (reference sequence). This CDR3 is 14 amino acids long. Trimming shortened V by 5 bases and J by 2 bases, and 12 bases separated the two germline ends. In DNA form, the CDR3 reads TGTGCCAGCAGCCCACCCGGGATAAACACTGAAGCTTTCTTT. It specifies CASSPPGINTEAFF.

This clonotype was recorded many times. This chain links TRBV6-6 with TRBJ2-4; the D is unclear. The CDR3 length is 14 residues. Trimming cost V 6 bases and J 0 bases, with 9 bases left between them. CDR1 is MNHNY, CDR2 SVGAGI, per germline (reference sequence). This chain's CDR3 is CASSSELAKNIQYF. In nucleotides, the CDR3 is TGTGCCAGCAGCTCAGAGCTAGCCAAAAACATTCAGTACTTC.

J is TRBJ2-1 and V is TRBV7-9, with a tentative D call TRBD2 (6 bases). There are 20 residues in the CDR3. CDR1 and CDR2 from the germline V gene are SEHNR and FQNEAQ (reference sequence). Trimming shortened V by 3 bases and J by 4 bases, and 28 bases separated the two germline ends. The CDR3, as DNA: TGTGCCAGCAGCTTGACCTTGGGGGATTATACGGGGGAGATATACAATGAGCAGTTCTTC. As protein: CASSLTLGDYTGEIYNEQFF.

V usage is TRBV7-8 and J usage is TRBJ1-2; D is unclear. Trimming removed 2 bases at V and 10 bases at J, with 14 bases between. There are 13 residues in the CDR3. From germline, CDR1 is SGHVS and CDR2 FQNEAQ. CDR3 nucleotides: TGTGCCAGCAGCTTAAGGTTGCTACAGCACTACACCTTC. Translating it yields CASSLRLLQHYTF.

This clonotype appeared a few times. V is TRBV18 and J is TRBJ2-2; D ambiguous. The germline gives CDR1 KGHSH, CDR2 LQKENI. This CDR3 region has 16 residues. V dropped 3 bases and J dropped 4 bases, with 15 bases sitting between them. DNA of the CDR3: TGTGCCAGCTCACCTTCCATTCAGGTCCTCACCGGGGAGCTGTTTTTT. Amino acids: CASSPSIQVLTGELFF.

The chain carries TRBV6-5 and TRBJ1-2; a weak D match, TRBD1 (5 bases). Trimming left V 0 bases short and J 3 bases short, with 8 bases between. This CDR3 contains 14 residues. Looked up from germline, CDR1 is MNHEY and CDR2 is SVGAGI. This chain's CDR3 is CASSYSRVYYGYTF. In nucleotides, the CDR3 is TGTGCCAGCAGTTACTCCAGGGTCTACTATGGCTACACCTTC.

The chain recombines TRBV27 with TRBJ1-4; D gene unclear. There are 14 residues in the CDR3. CDR1 MNHEY and CDR2 SMNVEV come from the germline V gene (reference sequence). Between the trimmed V and J ends, which lost 2 bases and 7 bases, there was a span of 11 bases. The CDR3 bases are TGTGCCAGCAGTTTAATAAGTCTCCCTGAAAAACTGTTTTTT. Its protein product is CASSLISLPEKLFF.

The chain employs TRBV6-2 or TRBV6-3 and TRBJ2-4; D is unresolved. Germline V lookup: CDR1 MNHEY, CDR2 SVGEGT. The ends were cut back, 6 bases at V and 2 bases at J, with 11 bases in the middle. This CDR3 spans 14 amino acids. The CDR3 DNA is TGTGCCAGCAGCTACCTTAGCCCCAAAAACATTCAGTACTTC. Translating gives CASSYLSPKNIQYF.

The chain links TRBV7-8 to TRBJ1-1; tentatively, D is TRBD1 (6 bases). This CDR3 region has 15 residues. Germline CDR1 reads SGHVS; CDR2 reads FQNEAQ. V was cut by 2 bases and J by 1 base, with 11 bases left in between. The CDR3: CASSLSDRRNTEAFF. The DNA of the CDR3 is TGTGCCAGCAGCTTATCTGACAGGAGGAACACTGAAGCTTTCTTT.

This clonotype appeared a few times. The chain employs TRBV12-5 and TRBJ2-1, with TRBD2 identical over 8 bases. Germline lookup yields CDR1 LGHNT and CDR2 FRNRAP. V was pared by 3 bases and J by 8 bases, with 12 bases of the junction left unmatched. CDR3 length equals 16 residues. CDR3 sequence: CASGFSVVAGGDEQFF. The CDR3 DNA reads TGTGCTAGTGGTTTCTCAGTAGTCGCGGGGGGCGATGAGCAGTTCTTC. Variable domain in full (rest from reference TRBV12-5 and TRBJ2-1): DARVTQTPRHKVTEMGQEVTMRCQPILGHNTVFWYRQTMMQGLELLAYFRNRAPLDDSGMPKDRFSAEMPDATLATLKIQPSEPRDSAVYFCASGFSVVAGGDEQFFGPGTRLTVL.

This clonotype was detected ten times or more. This chain joins TRBV7-2 and TRBJ2-3, with 8 nucleotides matching TRBD2. Germline CDR1 is SGHTA and CDR2 is FQGNSA. V lost 4 bases, J lost 4 bases, and 4 bases stayed unmatched. The CDR3 is 14 amino acids. The CDR3 DNA is TGTGCCAGCAGCTCTGGACTAGCCGCAGATACGCAGTATTTT. Translated, it gives CASSSGLAADTQYF.

This clonotype has ten or more counts. The gene calls are TRBV7-8 and TRBJ2-3; TRBD2 aligns across 12 bases. In germline, CDR1 is SGHVS, CDR2 FQNEAQ. The CDR3 totals 18 residues. After removal of 5 bases from V and 2 bases from J, the junction contained 11 bases not matched to a gene. CDR3 DNA: TGTGCCAGCAGCAAACCTCTAGCGGGGGGGCTCAACACAGATACGCAGTATTTT. Its translation: CASSKPLAGGLNTDTQYF.

This chain joins TRBV10-3 and TRBJ1-2, with no clear D. The V end was cut by 2 bases, the J end by 4 bases, with 17 bases between. The CDR3 has 16 amino acids. The V gene's germline CDR1 is ENHRY and CDR2 SYGVKD. The CDR3 DNA is TGTGCCATCAGTGAGAAGAAGGGAAGCGGTGGCTATGGCTACACCTTC. As protein: CAISEKKGSGGYGYTF.

This clonotype was counted between two and nine times. J is TRBJ2-5 and V is TRBV6-5, with D tentatively TRBD1 (6 bases). The CDR3 runs 19 residues. The germline V gene encodes CDR1 MNHEY and CDR2 SVGAGI. V was cut by 6 bases and J by 2 bases, with 28 bases left in between. CDR3 in amino acids: CASSFSPSTGPPIQETQYF. The CDR3 nucleotides are TGTGCCAGCAGCTTTTCACCCTCGACAGGCCCGCCAATACAAGAGACCCAGTACTTC.

This clonotype was recorded once. V usage is TRBV28 and J usage is TRBJ2-7, with 7 bases matching TRBD1. CDR3 length: 14 residues. In germline, CDR1 is MDHEN, CDR2 SYDVKM. The V and J ends lost 6 bases and 5 bases, in that order; junction bases with no gene match: 10. Here the CDR3 DNA reads TGTGCCAGCAGCGACCCCTCGACAGGGAACGAGCAGTACGTC. Protein sequence: CASSDPSTGNEQYV.